This paragraph reports one T cell receptor (beta chain). The sample comes from a study of blood T cell repertoires in COVID-19. About the study: The samples span acute and convalescent COVID-19 from the United States, Italy and Spain. Sources were T cells, B-cell-depleted T cells, or PBMCs; the material itself was cDNA or gDNA.

Authors' analysis steps: Reference gene primer amplification in the assay estimated nucleated cell counts. Profiling relied on immunoSEQ multiplex PCR, and the TCRdb table lists in-frame clones only, not all of them. V and J calls and clone size are copied from that table; D and trimming were computed from the DNA. The data show roughly 78,000 clones, more than 75% seen once. This CDR3 region has 14 residues. CDR1 is SGHAT, CDR2 FQNNGV, per germline. V lost 3 bases to trimming and J lost 0 bases, with 9 bases between them. Sequenced material: peripheral blood. This TCR was sampled from a woman in her fifties or sixties with acute or convalescent COVID-19. This chain joins TRBV11-2 and TRBJ2-7, with D possibly matching TRBD2 (6 bases). The CDR3 nucleotides read TGTGCCAGCAGCTTGAGGGAGGACTCCTACGAGCAGTACTTC. This encodes CASSLREDSYEQYF.